The 17 T cell receptor beta chains given below trace back to one sample, sequenced in a study of control samples from healthy donors and cancer patients. The method was immunoSEQ multiplex PCR; TCRdb's version includes in-frame clones alone and lacks a portion of them. The table records over 110,000 clones, more than 85% of them present only once. The specimen sequenced was blood. The receptors derive from a woman in her thirties in good health.

The chain combines TRBV10-3 with TRBJ2-5, with 12 nucleotides matching TRBD2. The CDR3 has 14 residues. CDR1 and CDR2 (germline): ENHRY, SYGVKD. The V and J ends lost 10 bases and 4 bases, in that order; junction bases with no gene match: 7. This CDR3 reads CASDSSGRGETQYF. DNA for the CDR3: TGTGCCAGTGACTCTAGCGGGAGGGGAGAGACCCAGTACTTC.

The V gene is TRBV6-5, the J gene TRBJ2-1; 7 positions agree with TRBD2. CDR1 and CDR2 (germline): MNHEY, SVGAGI. The ends lost 2 bases at V and 7 bases at J; junction bases unmatched: 8. The CDR3 runs to 15 residues. The chain's CDR3 is CASSYGPGGVNEQFF. The CDR3 DNA follows: TGTGCCAGCAGTTACGGTCCGGGAGGAGTTAATGAGCAGTTCTTC.

The gene calls are TRBV29-1 and TRBJ1-1; a weak D match, TRBD1 (6 bases). Germline V lookup: CDR1 SQVTM, CDR2 ANQGSEA. Trimming stripped 5 bases from V and 4 bases from J, with 8 bases between. The length of the CDR3 is 11 residues. CDR3 nucleotide sequence: TGCAGCGTTAAAGGGGGCACTGAAGCTTTCTTT. This gives the protein CSVKGGTEAFF.

This clone occurred once. V and J are TRBV3-1 (or the pseudogene TRBV3-2) and TRBJ1-1; D unresolved. The V end was cut by 5 bases, the J end by 4 bases, with 11 bases between. This CDR3 region has 13 residues. The germline V gene has CDR1 LGHDT and CDR2 YNNKEL (reference sequence). CDR3 region: CASSSGPGTEAFF. CDR3 DNA: TGTGCCAGCAGCTCTGGCCCAGGCACTGAAGCTTTCTTT.

This clone was seen ten or more times. The chain combines TRBV7-9 with TRBJ2-3; D gene uncertain. The V gene's germline CDR1 is SEHNR and CDR2 FQNEAQ (reference sequence). V lost 6 bases and J lost 1, with 11 bases in between. The CDR3 spans 14 residues. CDR3 nucleotides: TGTGCCAGCAGTTCCGTACTACGCACAGATACGCAGTATTTT. Amino acid sequence: CASSSVLRTDTQYF.

The genes are TRBV6-5 and TRBJ1-1; weak D call: TRBD1 (5 bases). The CDR3 totals 16 residues. Trimming removed 3 bases at V and 2 bases at J, with 16 bases between. Per germline, CDR1 MNHEY and CDR2 SVGAGI. The CDR3: CASSYGSGQGNTEAFF. DNA of the CDR3: TGTGCCAGCAGTTATGGTTCGGGGCAGGGTAACACTGAAGCTTTCTTT.

The CDR3 loop reads CSASSAYEQYF. The CDR3 nucleotides are TGCAGTGCTAGTAGCGCCTACGAGCAGTACTTC. The rearrangement uses TRBV20-1 and TRBJ2-7; perhaps TRBD2 as D (5 bases). The germline gives CDR1 DFQATT, CDR2 SNEGSKA (reference sequence). V was shortened by 3 bases and J by 2 bases, with 5 bases between the two germline ends. There are 11 residues in the CDR3.

This clone has only a few counts. The chain carries TRBV5-6 and TRBJ1-4; D remains ambiguous. CDR1 is SGHDT, CDR2 YYEEEE, per germline. V gave up 4 bases and J gave up 8 bases, with 18 bases separating them. The CDR3 runs to 15 residues. The CDR3 region has the DNA TGTGCCAGCAGCCTGGGCTTCGTCTTGAGGGAAAAACTGTTTTTT. Protein product: CASSLGFVLREKLFF.

This clone was seen only once. V usage is TRBV6-2 or TRBV6-3 and J usage is TRBJ2-7; D may be TRBD2 (6 bases). This CDR3 comprises 14 residues. Germline V gives CDR1 MNHEY, CDR2 SVGEGT. V lost 2 bases, J lost 3 bases, and 11 bases lay in between. CDR3 in DNA: TGTGCCAGCAGTTACGGCGGGACCCTCTACGAGCAGTACTTC. Translating gives CASSYGGTLYEQYF.

This clone occurred once. One end of the junction is discordant with germline, which a read error may explain. The V gene is TRBV7-9, the J gene TRBJ1-2, with 8 bases matching TRBD1. Germline CDR1 and CDR2: SEHNR and FQNEAQ (reference sequence). The CDR3 totals 19 residues. CDR3 sequence (DNA): TGTGCCAGCAGCTTAGGGCCCCGGCTGGGACAGGAGCCTAACCATGGCTACACCTTC. Translation gives CASSLGPRLGQEPNHGYTF.

The V gene is TRBV19, the J gene TRBJ2-2, with D perhaps matching TRBD2 (5 bases). Germline-derived CDR1 and CDR2 are LNHDA and SQIVND (reference sequence). V dropped 2 bases and J dropped 3 bases, with 7 bases sitting between them. The CDR3 covers 14 residues. CDR3 protein: CASSISADTGELFF. The CDR3 region has the DNA TGTGCCAGTAGTATATCAGCGGACACCGGGGAGCTGTTTTTT.

The chain uses TRBV3-1 (or the pseudogene TRBV3-2) and TRBJ1-2, with a tentative D call TRBD1 (5 bases). The CDR3 runs to 14 residues. With 1 base removed from V and 8 bases from J, the gap between germline ends came to 14 bases. CDR1 is LGHDT and CDR2 is YNNKEL in the germline V gene (reference sequence). CDR3 sequence (DNA): TGTGCCAGCAGCCAAGGGCCAACTACAGGCGGCTACACCTTC. The encoded protein is CASSQGPTTGGYTF.

This clone was seen just once. The V call is TRBV5-5, the J call TRBJ2-2, with D unclear. The germline CDR1 and CDR2 sequences are SGHKS and YYEKEE (reference sequence). The V end was cut by 3 bases, the J end by 0 bases, with 9 bases between. The CDR3 covers 15 residues. CDR3 DNA sequence: TGTGCCAGCAGCTATTCGCCCGCGAACACCGGGGAGCTGTTTTTT. Residues: CASSYSPANTGELFF.

Only one count was recorded for this clone. V gene TRBV7-2 combines with J gene TRBJ1-1; a weak D match, TRBD1 (5 bases). The V and J ends lost 5 bases and 1 base respectively, with 8 bases between them. The CDR3 sequence is 13 residues long. Germline loops: CDR1 SGHTA, CDR2 FQGNSA. The CDR3 sequence is CASSQGANTEAFF. The CDR3 bases are TGTGCCAGCAGCCAAGGGGCGAACACTGAAGCTTTCTTT.

The chain joins TRBV6-5 to TRBJ2-7, with D unresolved. CDR3 length: 15 residues. Germline V gene lookup returns CDR1 MNHEY and CDR2 SVGAGI. The V end lost 6 bases, the J end lost 2 bases, and 17 bases lay between the germline ends. The CDR3 coding sequence is TGTGCCAGCAGAGATAGGCCCGCTGGCACCTACGAGCAGTACTTC. Amino acid sequence: CASRDRPAGTYEQYF.

The V gene is TRBV24-1, the J gene TRBJ2-5, with 7 bases lining up with TRBD2. CDR3 size: 16 residues. V dropped 8 bases and J dropped 1; count of bases not matched to a gene: 12. Germline loops: CDR1 KGHDR, CDR2 SFDVKD. The CDR3 is CATTGAGTTAQETQYF. The CDR3 DNA reads TGTGCCACCACCGGAGCTGGGACTACCGCCCAAGAGACCCAGTACTTC.

The count of this clone is one. This chain links TRBV28 with TRBJ2-2; a possible D gene is TRBD1 (5 bases). The CDR3 length is 13 residues. The germline CDR1 and CDR2 sequences are MDHEN and SYDVKM. V shed 6 bases and J shed 1 base, with 6 bases lying between them. The CDR3: CASRTGNTGELFF. As DNA, the CDR3 is TGTGCCAGCAGAACAGGGAACACCGGGGAGCTGTTTTTT.